A selection of T cell receptor beta chains follows, all from one sample in a study of blood T cell repertoires in COVID-19. Using immunoSEQ multiplex PCR, the repertoire was profiled, and TCRdb retains in-frame clones only, with some absent. The table records 200,000 to 250,000 clones, 88% of them present only once. The sample consisted of peripheral blood. These receptors came from a woman aged 60-70 years with acute or convalescent COVID-19. Each CDR3 is given with its conserved first and last residue. The D gene is left open where the match is weak. The size entry is marked missing in some rows and otherwise reads once, few, many or a size class.

v_call	clone_size	d_call	j_call	cdr3_aa	cdr3_nt
TRBV13	-	-	TRBJ1-1	CASSPYSRDSGAFF	TGTGCCAGCAGCCCGTATTCAAGGGACTCAGGAGCTTTCTTT
TRBV19	-	-	TRBJ2-2	CASSLQGWTGELFF	TGTGCCAGTAGTCTCCAGGGTTGGACCGGGGAGCTGTTTTTT
TRBV2	-	TRBD2	TRBJ2-5	CASSGGARETQYF	TGTGCCAGTAGCGGGGGGGCTCGGGAGACCCAGTACTTC
TRBV30	-	-	TRBJ1-1	CAWGSGLPEAFF	TGTGCCTGGGGCTCAGGGTTGCCTGAAGCTTTCTTT
TRBV7-3	-	-	TRBJ2-1	CASSLGWTSYNEQFF	TGTGCCAGCAGCCTCGGGTGGACTTCCTACAATGAGCAGTTCTTC
TRBV9	-	TRBD1	TRBJ2-3	CASSVDLRGLDTDTQYF	TGTGCCAGCAGCGTAGATCTAAGGGGGCTCGACACAGATACGCAGTATTTT
TRBV6-6	-	-	TRBJ2-7	CASRSQGRSPYEQYF	TGTGCCAGCAGATCCCAGGGGAGAAGTCCCTACGAGCAGTACTTC
TRBV7-8	-	TRBD1	TRBJ1-6	CASSLRDRGPNSPLHF	TGTGCCAGCAGCCTCCGGGACAGAGGGCCTAATTCACCCCTCCACTTT
TRBV7-6	-	-	TRBJ1-5	CASSPNGQLNQPQHF	TGTGCCAGCAGCCCAAACGGACAGCTGAATCAGCCCCAGCATTTT
TRBV9	-	TRBD2	TRBJ2-3	CASSARPGLAGVGTDTQYF	TGTGCCAGCAGCGCCCGGCCGGGACTAGCGGGGGTGGGCACAGATACGCAGTATTTT
TRBV7-2	-	TRBD1	TRBJ2-2	CASSFQGARTGELFF	TGTGCCAGCAGCTTCCAGGGGGCTAGGACCGGGGAGCTGTTTTTT
TRBV13	-	-	TRBJ1-3	CASSLPGENTIYF	TGTGCCAGCAGCTTACCAGGGGAAAACACCATATATTTT
TRBV25-1	once	-	TRBJ1-1	CASSDPAGGNTEAFF	TGTGCCAGCAGTGACCCAGCGGGTGGAAACACTGAAGCTTTCTTT
TRBV7-2	-	-	TRBJ1-5	CASSLERQIYQPQHF	TGTGCCAGCAGCTTAGAGCGTCAGATCTATCAGCCCCAGCATTTT
TRBV29-1	-	TRBD1	TRBJ1-5	CSVRGQGGDQPQHF	TGCAGCGTGAGGGGACAGGGGGGTGATCAGCCCCAGCATTTT
TRBV7-3	few	-	TRBJ2-2	CASSLGYGGQNTGELFF	TGTGCCAGCAGCTTAGGTTACGGGGGGCAGAACACCGGGGAGCTGTTTTTT
TRBV30	-	-	TRBJ1-4	CAWSSPLSREKLFF	TGTGCCTGGAGTTCTCCACTTTCGCGGGAAAAACTGTTTTTT
TRBV16	once	-	TRBJ1-3	CASAGQVSGNTIYF	TGTGCCAGCGCAGGGCAAGTCTCTGGAAACACCATATATTTT
TRBV19	once	-	TRBJ2-2	CASSGAANTGELFF	TGTGCCAGTAGTGGGGCAGCGAACACCGGGGAGCTGTTTTTT
TRBV2	-	TRBD1	TRBJ1-4	CASSATGTITNEKLFF	TGTGCCAGCAGTGCGACAGGGACGATCACTAATGAAAAACTGTTTTTT
TRBV14	-	TRBD2	TRBJ2-5	CASSQQISGGQETQYF	TGTGCCAGCAGCCAACAGATTAGCGGGGGGCAAGAGACCCAGTACTTC
TRBV6-6	-	-	TRBJ1-3	CASSYSIGASGNTIYF	TGTGCCAGCAGTTACTCGATTGGGGCTTCTGGAAACACCATATATTTT
TRBV7-9	-	-	TRBJ1-2	CASSSPGGLYTF	TGTGCCAGCAGCTCTCCCGGGGGGCTTTACACCTTC
TRBV27	-	-	TRBJ2-7	CASNSGYEQYF	TGTGCCAGCAATTCGGGCTACGAGCAGTACTTC
TRBV7-6	-	-	TRBJ1-1	CASSLTLNTEAFF	TGTGCCAGCAGCTTGACACTGAACACTGAAGCTTTCTTT
TRBV13	-	TRBD1	TRBJ1-5	CASSVQGARGNQPQHF	TGTGCCAGCAGCGTACAGGGGGCGCGTGGCAATCAGCCCCAGCATTTT
TRBV7-8	-	-	TRBJ1-6	CASSRDSNNSPLHF	TGTGCCAGCAGCCGAGACTCAAACAATTCACCCCTCCACTTT
TRBV4-1	-	TRBD2	TRBJ2-1	CASSQDPPGLAGGVDEQFF	TGCGCCAGCAGCCAAGATCCCCCTGGACTAGCGGGGGGGGTGGATGAGCAGTTCTTC
TRBV10-3	once	-	TRBJ2-5	CAISTGQETQYF	TGTGCCATCAGCACAGGCCAAGAGACCCAGTACTTC
TRBV5-1	-	TRBD1	TRBJ2-2	CASSFEGAIGELFF	TGCGCCAGCAGCTTTGAGGGGGCGATCGGGGAGCTGTTTTTT
TRBV29-1	-	-	TRBJ1-4	CSVGGLTGSANEKLFF	TGCAGCGTTGGCGGCTTAACAGGGTCGGCTAATGAAAAACTGTTTTTT
TRBV27	once	TRBD1	TRBJ1-2	CASRGTGTGYTF	TGTGCCAGCAGAGGGACAGGGACTGGCTACACCTTC
TRBV5-6	-	TRBD1	TRBJ2-7	CASSSLGTGYHEQYF	TGTGCCAGCAGCTCCCTCGGGACAGGGTACCACGAGCAGTACTTC
TRBV19	-	TRBD1	TRBJ1-4	CASSIRGREKLFF	TGTGCCAGTAGTATCAGGGGGCGCGAAAAACTGTTTTTT
TRBV7-2	-	-	TRBJ1-1	CASTKQLNTEAFF	TGTGCCAGCACAAAACAGCTGAACACTGAAGCTTTCTTT
TRBV14	-	TRBD1	TRBJ2-6	CASSQVGQGGSGANVLTF	TGTGCCAGCAGCCAAGTCGGACAGGGCGGTTCTGGGGCCAACGTCCTGACTTTC
TRBV3-1/TRBV3-2	-	-	TRBJ1-1	CASSVQGYTEAFF	TGTGCCAGCAGCGTCCAGGGGTACACTGAAGCTTTCTTT
TRBV12-3/TRBV12-4	-	-	TRBJ2-7	CASRTRQSYEQYF	TGTGCCAGCAGAACAAGACAGTCCTACGAGCAGTACTTC
TRBV5-1	-	TRBD1	TRBJ1-1	CASSLGQGGITEAFF	TGCGCCAGCAGCTTGGGGCAGGGGGGCATCACTGAAGCTTTCTTT
TRBV4-1	-	-	TRBJ2-1	CASSQEPQELIDNEQFF	TGCGCCAGCAGCCAAGAGCCTCAAGAGCTGATAGACAATGAGCAGTTCTTC
TRBV7-9	once	-	TRBJ1-1	CASSLRVGSSLMNTEAFF	TGTGCCAGCAGCTTACGGGTTGGCAGCTCCCTCATGAACACTGAAGCTTTCTTT
TRBV5-8	-	-	TRBJ1-4	CASSLMSREGEKLFF	TGTGCCAGCAGCTTAATGTCCAGGGAAGGTGAAAAACTGTTTTTT
TRBV4-1	-	TRBD1	TRBJ1-5	CASSRRMTGTVSNQPQHF	TGCGCCAGCAGCCGGCGAATGACCGGGACAGTGAGCAATCAGCCCCAGCATTTT